The entry that follows covers one T cell receptor (beta chain) sequence. This clonotype showed up just a few times. The antigen it binds to is not known. The input lacks base qualities; no much larger clone sits a single base away. These data come from a study of T cell repertoires in cytomegalovirus infection (dated by TCRdb to about 2019). With respect to the entire study: Donor HLA type was relevant to the analysis, because carriage of CMV infection together with the matching HLA type was indicated by public TCR beta signatures.

V and J are truncated by 5 bases and 6 bases respectively, leaving an intervening sequence of 16 bases. For CDR1 and CDR2, the germline V gene (reference sequence) lists SEHNR and FQNEAQ. Measured from the cysteine to the phenylalanine, the CDR3 is 14 residues long. Here the CDR3 DNA is all that survives: 42 bases in frame from base 1. Study-wide findings and limitations: The ex vivo response was dominated by HLA-C-restricted CMV-specific TCR beta clonotypes, which also provided the single most frequent clonotype in two of eight donors. In both this cohort and an independent approximately 370-donor cohort, the cumulative frequency of public TCR beta family members distinguished carriers of CMV infection plus the relevant HLA type.

This sample was sequenced with an Illumina HiSeq 1500. Using fastp trimming at Q25 and MiXCR clonotype assembly, TCRdb reanalyzed the public sequencing data and kept in-frame beta chains. CDR3 protein sequences are deduplicated, and each keeps its most common genes and DNA. The sample yields approximately 630,000 distinct CDR3 sequences; 20% to 30% were counted once. Of the sample, 7% to 9% is held by the ten largest clones. This TCR was sampled from a human donor in good health (CMV status not recorded). Some clones in this sample may be carry-over from other donors' samples. The chain is made from TRBV7-9 and TRBJ1-1; a tentative D match to TRBD1 spans 5 bases. Source material: CD8+ T cells from PBMCs. The encoded CDR3 is CASSTGGLRAEAFF. The DNA is as follows: TGTGCCAGCAGCACCGGGGGTCTAAGGGCTGAAGCTTTCTTT. The entire variable domain, with the stretches around the CDR3 drawn from the reference TRBV7-9 and TRBJ1-1 proteins, is DTGVSQNPRHKITKRGQNVTFRCDPISEHNRLYWYRQTLGQGPEFLTYFQNEAQLEKSRLLSDRFSAERPKGSFSTLEIQRTEQGDSAMYLCASSTGGLRAEAFFGQGTRLTVV.